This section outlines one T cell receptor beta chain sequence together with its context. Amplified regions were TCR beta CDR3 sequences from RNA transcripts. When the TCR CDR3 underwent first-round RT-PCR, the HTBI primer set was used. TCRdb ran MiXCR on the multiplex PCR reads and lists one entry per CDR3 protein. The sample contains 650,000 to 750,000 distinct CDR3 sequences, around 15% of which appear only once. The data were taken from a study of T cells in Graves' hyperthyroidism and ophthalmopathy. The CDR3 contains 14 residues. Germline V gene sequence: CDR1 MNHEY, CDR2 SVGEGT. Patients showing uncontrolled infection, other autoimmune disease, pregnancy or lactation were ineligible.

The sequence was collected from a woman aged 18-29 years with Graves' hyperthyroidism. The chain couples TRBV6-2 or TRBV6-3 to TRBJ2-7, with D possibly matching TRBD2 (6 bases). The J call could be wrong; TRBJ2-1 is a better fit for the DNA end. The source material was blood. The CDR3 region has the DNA TGTGCCAGCAGTTTCCAGGGAGGATCCTACGAGCAGTTCTTC. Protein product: CASSFQGGSYEQFF.